Reported below is one T cell receptor (beta chain). The target antigen is unknown. These data come from a study of T cells in Graves' hyperthyroidism and ophthalmopathy. Study outcomes and limitations: Using 13 V-J features, a model discriminated ophthalmopathy from stable hyperthyroidism. Most clonotypes expanded in thyroid above 0.001 were likewise present in blood.

Not enrolled were patients with uncontrolled infection, other autoimmune disease, pregnancy or lactation. The CDR3 is 15 amino acids. The V and J ends lost 1 base and 6 bases respectively, with 15 bases between them. From germline, CDR1 is SGHTA and CDR2 FQGTGA. TCR beta CDR3 sequences were amplified from RNA transcripts. When the TCR CDR3 underwent first-round RT-PCR, the HTBI primer set was used. TCRdb reanalysed the multiplex PCR reads using MiXCR and keeps one entry per CDR3 protein. Of roughly 500,000 distinct CDR3 sequences listed, over 35% are singletons. This sequence was found in an adult woman with Graves' disease, either hyperthyroidism or ophthalmopathy (not recorded which). The sample taken for sequencing was peripheral blood or thyroid tissue (not recorded which). The chain has TRBV7-3 and TRBJ2-5, with a possible D match to TRBD1 (5 bases). The CDR3 here is CASSLIPGLGQTQYF. CDR3 bases: TGTGCCAGCAGCTTAATACCAGGCCTGGGGCAGACCCAGTACTTC.